What follows describes a single TCR beta chain. CDR3 length equals 19 residues. Germline V CDR1 and CDR2: SQVTM, ANQGSEA. V lost 0 bases and J lost 6, with 26 bases in between. This sample stems from a study of T-cell reconstitution after alpha-beta-depleted transplantation in children. Preparing the TCRbeta library involved the use of unique molecular identifiers. A single record per CDR3 protein comes from TCRdb applying MiXCR to the PCR reads. The data contain tens of thousands of distinct CDR3 sequences, around 56% of them seen just once; the ten biggest clones take up roughly two fifths. Sequenced material: peripheral blood, taken before TCRalphabeta/CD19-depleted stem cell transplant. The origin of this receptor is a boy under two years old with SCID, due to receive a stem cell transplant. The chain uses TRBV29-1 and TRBJ2-2, with D uncertain. In DNA form, the CDR3 reads TGCAGCGTTGAAGATCCATACTCAGAAGACGGACGGAGTGCCGGGGAGCTGTTTTTT. It translates to CSVEDPYSEDGRSAGELFF.